What follows are 5 T cell receptor beta chains derived from one specimen sequenced in a study of technical replicates of blood from four donors. Profiled with immunoSEQ multiplex PCR; TCRdb holds only in-frame clones, not every one. The sample shows tens of thousands of clones, 90% to 97% of them seen only once. The sample consisted of T cells isolated from PBMCs. The receptors shown here come from a human donor in good health.

The chain couples TRBV6-1 to TRBJ1-2; maybe TRBD1 (6 bases). CDR3 length equals 13 residues. Trimming took off 4 bases at V and 8 bases at J, with 14 bases between the two ends. In germline, CDR1 is MNHNS, CDR2 SASEGT. The CDR3 reads CASSATRGYGYTF. In DNA form, the CDR3 reads TGTGCCAGCAGTGCGACCAGGGGCTACGGCTACACCTTC.

This clone showed up just once. The chain uses TRBV11-2 and TRBJ2-1; possibly TRBD1 for D (6 bases). V lost 4 bases and J lost 4, with 11 bases in between. Germline V gives CDR1 SGHAT, CDR2 FQNNGV. CDR3 length: 14 amino acids. The CDR3 DNA is TGTGCCAGCAGCTCGGTGACAGGTTACAATGAGCAGTTCTTC. Translated, it gives CASSSVTGYNEQFF.

This clone has only one observation. This chain connects TRBV10-3 to TRBJ2-7; TRBD1 is a possible D gene (6 bases). The CDR3 has 13 residues. The germline gives CDR1 ENHRY, CDR2 SYGVKD. With 7 bases removed from V and 3 bases from J, the gap between germline ends came to 13 bases. The chain's CDR3 is CAITPRTDYEQYF. As DNA, the CDR3 is TGTGCCATCACCCCGAGGACAGACTACGAGCAGTACTTC.

CDR3 amino acids: CASGGQSTYIYSNQPQHF. CDR3 nucleotide sequence: TGTGCCAGCGGAGGGCAGTCCACCTATATCTATAGCAATCAGCCCCAGCATTTT. The chain recombines TRBV2 with TRBJ1-5; unclear D gene. CDR3 length: 18 residues. From germline, CDR1 is SNHLY and CDR2 FYNNEI. V was cut by 8 bases and J by 0 bases, with 23 bases left in between.

This chain links TRBV27 with TRBJ2-3; 9 bases line up with TRBD2. Germline assignment: CDR1 MNHEY and CDR2 SMNVEV (reference sequence). The CDR3 is 14 residues long. The trim removed 7 bases at V and 0 bases at J, leaving 2 bases unmatched. The CDR3 reads CASKSGRSTDTQYF. The DNA for the CDR3 is TGTGCCAGCAAAAGCGGGAGGAGCACAGATACGCAGTATTTT.